The 31 T cell receptor beta chains below all came from one sample that was sequenced in a study of T-cell memory formation after mild COVID-19. MiXCR, applied by TCRdb to the 5' RACE reads, yields one record per CDR3 protein. The repertoire holds fewer than 500,000 distinct CDR3 sequences, roughly 23% seen once, with under 15% in the top ten. Sequencing input: PBMCs or a T cell subset sorted from them (not recorded which). The receptor set was obtained from an adult woman who had mild COVID-19 (a few samples of this study predate the infection). Cell type and time point are not known.

This clonotype turned up a few times. J is TRBJ1-2 and V is TRBV29-1; D not resolved. The CDR3 sequence is 12 residues long. Germline V gene lookup returns CDR1 SQVTM and CDR2 ANQGSEA. Deletions cut 4 bases from V and 1 base from J, with 7 bases between. For the CDR3, the DNA is TGCAGCGTTGGCCAGCGTAACTATGGCTACACCTTC. Protein sequence: CSVGQRNYGYTF.

In its sample, this clonotype was seen a few times. The V call is TRBV24-1, the J call TRBJ2-7; TRBD1 matches 7 bases. CDR1 KGHDR and CDR2 SFDVKD come from the germline V gene. Trimming cost V 5 bases and J 2 bases; bases outside gene matches: 8. CDR3 length equals 15 residues. The CDR3 region has the DNA TGTGCCACCAGTGGTGGACAGGCGGCTCCCTACGAGCAGTACTTC. It yields the protein CATSGGQAAPYEQYF.

This clonotype showed up many times. The chain uses TRBV5-1 and TRBJ2-7, with D tentatively TRBD1 (6 bases). V lost 4 bases and J lost 1, with 15 bases in between. CDR1 and CDR2 from the germline V gene are SGHRS and YFSETQ. The CDR3 extends over 15 amino acids. The CDR3 nucleotides are TGCGCCAGCAGCCCCGAAGGACAGAGGTCCTACGAGCAGTACTTC. Encoded protein: CASSPEGQRSYEQYF. Drawing the rest from reference TRBV5-1 and TRBJ2-7, the complete variable domain is KAGVTQTPRYLIKTRGQQVTLSCSPISGHRSVSWYQQTPGQGLQFLFEYFSETQRNKGNFPGRFSGRQFSNSRSEMNVSTLELGDSALYLCASSPEGQRSYEQYFGPGTRLTVT.

A few counts support this clonotype. This rearrangement joins TRBV20-1 to TRBJ1-6; D is possibly TRBD1 (5 bases). From germline, CDR1 is DFQATT and CDR2 SNEGSKA (reference sequence). The CDR3 loop spans 15 amino acids. Trimming removed 0 bases at V and 6 bases at J, with 12 bases between. The CDR3 nucleotides are TGCAGTGCTAGAGATGGGGGGGAGCCTAATTCACCCCTCCACTTT. Translated: CSARDGGEPNSPLHF.

The sample holds many counts of this clonotype. CDR3 protein: CSVESGAGKNIQYF. The CDR3 DNA is TGCAGCGTTGAATCGGGGGCGGGCAAAAACATTCAGTACTTC. The gene calls are TRBV29-1 and TRBJ2-4; D may be TRBD1 or TRBD2 (6 bases each). This CDR3 comprises 14 residues. Germline-derived CDR1 and CDR2 are SQVTM and ANQGSEA. Trimming cost V 2 bases and J 3 bases, with 11 bases left between them.

This clonotype was counted a few times. The CDR3 protein is CASSHTSSGSNYGYTF. DNA of the CDR3: TGCGCCAGCAGCCATACAAGCTCCGGGTCTAACTATGGCTACACCTTC. The gene calls are TRBV5-1 and TRBJ1-2, with D uncertain. V dropped 4 bases and J dropped 0 bases, with 16 bases sitting between them. The CDR3 totals 16 residues. Germline V lookup: CDR1 SGHRS, CDR2 YFSETQ.

V and J are TRBV5-1 and TRBJ2-1, with 7 bases matching TRBD2. CDR1 is SGHRS, CDR2 YFSETQ, per germline. The CDR3 has 16 residues. V shed 0 bases and J 2 bases; nucleotides not matched to a gene: 5. The CDR3 nucleotides read TGCGCCAGCAGCTTGGCCCTAGCGGTTACCTACAATGAGCAGTTCTTC. Its protein is CASSLALAVTYNEQFF.

The gene calls are TRBV27 and TRBJ2-3; TRBD2 matches at 13 bases. CDR3 length: 22 residues. The trim removed 5 bases at V and 4 bases at J, leaving 24 bases unmatched. CDR1 and CDR2 (germline): MNHEY, SMNVEV (reference sequence). The CDR3 sequence is CASSKRKLTGTSGTGGPDTQYF. The CDR3 coding sequence is TGTGCCAGCAGTAAGAGGAAACTGACCGGGACTAGCGGGACAGGGGGGCCAGATACGCAGTATTTT.

This clonotype has just a few counts. This chain connects TRBV4-1 to TRBJ1-1; D ambiguous. Germline V CDR1 and CDR2: MGHRA, YSYEKL. V lost 1 base to trimming and J lost 3 bases, with 6 bases between them. The CDR3 has 13 residues. CDR3 nucleotides: TGCGCCAGCAGCCAAGTGTTGGACACTGAAGCTTTCTTT. It codes for CASSQVLDTEAFF.

This clonotype was recorded a few times. The V call is TRBV5-1, the J call TRBJ2-2; 9 positions match TRBD1. The junction had 3 bases not matched to a gene; V was cut back by 4 bases and J by 5 bases. The CDR3 contains 14 residues. The germline gives CDR1 SGHRS, CDR2 YFSETQ. CDR3 bases: TGCGCCAGCAGCCCCGGGACAGGGACCGGGGAGCTGTTTTTT. Amino acids: CASSPGTGTGELFF.

The rearrangement joins TRBV24-1 to TRBJ2-1; unclear D gene. The CDR3 covers 16 residues. The germline V gene has CDR1 KGHDR and CDR2 SFDVKD. V lost 4 bases to trimming and J lost 0 bases, with 12 bases between them. The CDR3, as DNA: TGTGCCACCAGTGAGTATGGCGGCCGCTCCTACAATGAGCAGTTCTTC. Translating gives CATSEYGGRSYNEQFF.

This clonotype occurred a few times. The chain couples TRBV4-2 to TRBJ1-3; D ambiguous. Per the germline V gene, CDR1 is LGHNA and CDR2 is YNFKEQ. The CDR3 runs 13 residues. V shed 0 bases and J shed 4 bases, with 4 bases lying between them. In DNA form, the CDR3 reads TGTGCCAGCAGCCAAGAGGTGGGAAACACCATATATTTT. It yields the protein CASSQEVGNTIYF.

The chain is built from TRBV7-9 and TRBJ2-5; 9 bases align to TRBD1. Unmatched junction bases numbered 9, after V lost 5 bases and J lost 5 bases. This CDR3 is built from 15 residues. CDR1 SEHNR and CDR2 FQNEAQ come from the germline V gene (reference sequence). The CDR3 reads CASSDITGGAETQYF. The DNA of the CDR3 is TGTGCCAGCAGCGACATTACAGGGGGCGCGGAGACCCAGTACTTC.

This clonotype was seen more than once but under ten times. This chain uses TRBV20-1 with TRBJ2-7; D not certain. The CDR3 has 16 residues. The V end lost 0 bases, the J end lost 3 bases, and 18 bases lay between the germline ends. The germline CDR1 and CDR2 sequences are DFQATT and SNEGSKA (reference sequence). This chain's CDR3 is CSARDRDSQTIYEQYF. The CDR3 DNA reads TGCAGTGCTAGAGACCGTGACTCACAAACCATCTACGAGCAGTACTTC.

V is TRBV5-1 and J is TRBJ1-3; the D gene is possibly TRBD1 (5 bases). The germline V and J ends were trimmed by 0 bases and 1 base, with 8 bases remaining between them. The length of the CDR3 is 15 residues. Germline V lookup: CDR1 SGHRS, CDR2 YFSETQ. The CDR3 protein is CASSLGDWSGNTIYF. Written as DNA, the CDR3 is TGCGCCAGCAGCTTGGGGGACTGGTCTGGAAACACCATATATTTT.

The V gene is TRBV4-1, the J gene TRBJ2-1, with D uncertain. V was clipped by 1 base and J by 0 bases, with 19 bases between them. The V gene's germline CDR1 is MGHRA and CDR2 YSYEKL. This CDR3 is 19 amino acids long. CDR3 loop: CASSQGPKGSLSSYNEQFF. CDR3 bases: TGCGCCAGCAGCCAAGGACCAAAGGGCTCTCTTTCCTCCTACAATGAGCAGTTCTTC.

The sample holds a few counts of this clonotype. The gene calls are TRBV4-2 and TRBJ2-5; TRBD2 might be the D (5 bases). The CDR3 covers 15 residues. V lost 0 bases to trimming and J lost 5 bases, with 13 bases between them. Germline V CDR1 and CDR2: LGHNA, YNFKEQ. In nucleotides, the CDR3 is TGTGCCAGCAGCCAAGATTATGGAGCGGTTGAGACCCAGTACTTC. Protein: CASSQDYGAVETQYF.

The CDR3 spells CSARDLGAGRAYEQYF. CDR3 coding DNA: TGCAGTGCTAGAGATCTCGGGGCAGGGAGGGCCTACGAGCAGTACTTC. The rearrangement joins TRBV20-1 to TRBJ2-7, with 7 bases that match TRBD2. This CDR3 is 16 amino acids long. Germline assignment: CDR1 DFQATT and CDR2 SNEGSKA (reference sequence). After removal of 0 bases from V and 2 bases from J, the junction contained 10 bases not matched to a gene.

V and J are TRBV12-3 or TRBV12-4 and TRBJ2-1, with 9 bases aligning to TRBD1. The CDR3 extends over 15 amino acids. V shed 4 bases and J 7 bases; nucleotides not matched to a gene: 8. The DNA for the CDR3 is TGTGCCAGCAGTTCCCTCCGGGACAGGGTTAATGAGCAGTTCTTC. It specifies CASSSLRDRVNEQFF.

The table lists this clonotype with a few counts. The gene calls are TRBV6-6 and TRBJ1-4; D possibly corresponds to TRBD1 (5 bases). CDR1 is MNHNY and CDR2 is SVGAGI in the germline V gene (reference sequence). V was pared by 0 bases and J by 14 bases, with 13 bases between. The CDR3 runs 13 residues. CDR3 nucleotide sequence: TGTGCCAGCAGTTACTCGGGGGATTGGTTGCTGTTTTTT. It is translated as CASSYSGDWLLFF.

This clonotype was seen a few times. The chain links TRBV20-1 to TRBJ2-1, with 10 bases identical to TRBD2. V gave up 3 bases and J gave up 7 bases; unmatched junction bases: 12. This CDR3 is built from 16 residues. The germline gives CDR1 DFQATT, CDR2 SNEGSKA (reference sequence). In DNA form, the CDR3 reads TGCAGTGCTAGCCCCAGACTAGCGGGCCGAGCGAATGAGCAGTTCTTC. This codes for CSASPRLAGRANEQFF.

The sample holds many counts of this clonotype. The rearrangement joins TRBV5-4 to TRBJ1-2; D possibly corresponds to TRBD1 (6 bases). CDR1 and CDR2 from the germline V gene are SGHNT and YYREEE (reference sequence). This CDR3 is built from 14 residues. V lost 0 bases, J lost 5 bases, and 11 bases lay in between. In nucleotides, the CDR3 is TGTGCCAGCAGCTTGGAGGGGGTCCTATATGGCTACACCTTC. Translation gives CASSLEGVLYGYTF.

This clonotype was seen a handful of times. This chain joins TRBV6-6 and TRBJ2-7, with TRBD1 matching over 7 bases. Per germline, CDR1 MNHNY and CDR2 SVGAGI (reference sequence). The CDR3 contains 15 residues. With 0 bases clipped from V and 2 bases from J, the junction kept 4 bases outside the gene matches. This CDR3 reads CASSYSRGTAYEQYF. CDR3 nucleotides: TGTGCCAGCAGTTACTCGAGGGGGACAGCCTACGAGCAGTACTTC.

This clonotype was seen a few times. The rearrangement joins TRBV7-9 to TRBJ2-4; 7 positions agree with TRBD2. J lost 2 bases, V lost 5 bases, and 6 bases had no gene match. Per germline, CDR1 SEHNR and CDR2 FQNEAQ (reference sequence). This CDR3 is 15 amino acids long. CDR3 coding DNA: TGTGCCAGCAGCCGAGCCGGGACTACCAAAAACATTCAGTACTTC. Translating gives CASSRAGTTKNIQYF.

This chain joins TRBV20-1 and TRBJ2-6; D is ambiguous. The CDR3 has 14 residues. The germline V gene has CDR1 DFQATT and CDR2 SNEGSKA (reference sequence). V was clipped by 5 bases and J by 0 bases, with 8 bases between them. CDR3 sequence reads: CSAPVYSGANVLTF. The CDR3 coding sequence is TGCAGTGCTCCCGTTTACTCTGGGGCCAACGTCCTGACTTTC.

The chain uses TRBV27 and TRBJ2-1; TRBD1 matches 8 bases. V was clipped by 3 bases and J by 8 bases; unmatched bases: 3. CDR3 length: 13 amino acids. Germline V CDR1 and CDR2: MNHEY, SMNVEV (reference sequence). CDR3 residues: CASSFGQGHEQFF. The CDR3 bases are TGTGCCAGCAGTTTCGGACAGGGCCATGAGCAGTTCTTC.

The chain carries TRBV6-6 and TRBJ2-7; no clear D. The CDR3 runs to 16 residues. Germline V gives CDR1 MNHNY, CDR2 SVGAGI (reference sequence). V was cut by 0 bases and J by 2 bases, with 14 bases left in between. The chain's CDR3 is CASSYSTPVNTYEQYF. CDR3 bases: TGTGCCAGCAGTTACTCGACACCAGTGAATACCTACGAGCAGTACTTC.

This chain joins TRBV20-1 and TRBJ2-7; D possibly corresponds to TRBD2 (5 bases). V lost 6 bases, J lost 0 bases, and 12 bases lay in between. Germline CDR1 DFQATT, CDR2 SNEGSKA (reference sequence). The CDR3 extends over 13 amino acids. The CDR3 spells CSASGGYSYEQYF. The CDR3 bases are TGCAGTGCCTCCGGAGGCTACTCCTACGAGCAGTACTTC.

CDR3 DNA sequence: TGTGCCAGCAGCTGGGAGGGCGGCGAGCAGTACTTC. This codes for CASSWEGGEQYF. The chain has TRBV7-9 and TRBJ2-7; the match to TRBD2 covers 7 bases. The CDR3 loop spans 12 amino acids. J lost 6 bases, V lost 4 bases, and 3 bases had no gene match. Per germline, CDR1 SEHNR and CDR2 FQNEAQ (reference sequence).

The table lists this clonotype with a few counts. The rearrangement uses TRBV10-3 and TRBJ2-1; TRBD1 agrees at 9 bases. The CDR3 is made up of 15 amino acids. V dropped 4 bases and J dropped 5; count of bases not matched to a gene: 6. Germline V lookup: CDR1 ENHRY, CDR2 SYGVKD. The CDR3 DNA sequence: TGTGCCATCAGTGTTTTCGGGACAGGGAACAATGAGCAGTTCTTC. Translation: CAISVFGTGNNEQFF.

V usage is TRBV15 and J usage is TRBJ2-7; unclear D gene. The CDR3 contains 15 residues. The germline V gene encodes CDR1 LNHNV and CDR2 YYDKDF (reference sequence). Between the trimmed V and J ends, which lost 0 bases and 4 bases, there was a span of 13 bases. The CDR3 loop is CATSRDPLTLYEQYF. The CDR3 DNA reads as TGTGCCACCAGCAGAGATCCCCTCACTCTATACGAGCAGTACTTC.